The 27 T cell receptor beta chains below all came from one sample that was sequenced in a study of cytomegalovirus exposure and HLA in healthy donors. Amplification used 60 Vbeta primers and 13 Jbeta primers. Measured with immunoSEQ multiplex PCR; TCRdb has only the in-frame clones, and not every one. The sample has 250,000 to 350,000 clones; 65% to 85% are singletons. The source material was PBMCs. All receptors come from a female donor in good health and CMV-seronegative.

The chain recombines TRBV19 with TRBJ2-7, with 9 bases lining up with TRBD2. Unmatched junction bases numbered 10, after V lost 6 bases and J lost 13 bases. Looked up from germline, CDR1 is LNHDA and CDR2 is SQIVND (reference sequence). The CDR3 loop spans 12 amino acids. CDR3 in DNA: TGTGCCAGTAGCCAGGGGCTAGCGGGACAATACTTC. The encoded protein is CASSQGLAGQYF.

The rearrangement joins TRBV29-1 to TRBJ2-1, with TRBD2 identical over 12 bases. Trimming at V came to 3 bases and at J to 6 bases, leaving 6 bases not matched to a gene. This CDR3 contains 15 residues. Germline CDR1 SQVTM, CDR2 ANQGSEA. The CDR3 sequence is CSVDGTSGSFNEQFF. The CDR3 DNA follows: TGCAGCGTTGACGGGACTAGCGGGTCTTTCAATGAGCAGTTCTTC.

The CDR3 DNA reads TGTGCCAGCAGCTTAGAGGGACTAGCTCCAGATACGCAGTATTTT. It encodes CASSLEGLAPDTQYF. The chain couples TRBV11-3 to TRBJ2-3; 9 bases are shared with TRBD2. The germline CDR1 and CDR2 sequences are SGHNT and YENEEA. The CDR3 spans 15 residues. V lost 0 bases to trimming and J lost 4 bases; unmatched junction nucleotides: 2.

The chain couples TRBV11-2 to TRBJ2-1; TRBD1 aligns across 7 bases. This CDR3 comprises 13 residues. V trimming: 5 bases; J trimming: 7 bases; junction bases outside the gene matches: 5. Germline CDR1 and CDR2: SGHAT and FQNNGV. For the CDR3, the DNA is TGTGCCAGCAGCCCCAGACAGGGTAATGAGCAGTTCTTC. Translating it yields CASSPRQGNEQFF.

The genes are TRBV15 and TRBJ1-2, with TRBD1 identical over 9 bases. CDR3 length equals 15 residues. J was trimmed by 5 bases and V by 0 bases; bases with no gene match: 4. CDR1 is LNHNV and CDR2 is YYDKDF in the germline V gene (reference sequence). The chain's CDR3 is CATSREQGAYYGYTF. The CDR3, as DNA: TGTGCCACCAGCAGAGAACAGGGGGCATATTATGGCTACACCTTC.

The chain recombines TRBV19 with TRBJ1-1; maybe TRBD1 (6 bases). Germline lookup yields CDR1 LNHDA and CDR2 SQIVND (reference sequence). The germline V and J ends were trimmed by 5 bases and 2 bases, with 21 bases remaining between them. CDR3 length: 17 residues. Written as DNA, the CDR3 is TGTGCCAGTAGTCTTAGGGGGAGTGGGTATGGAAACACTGAAGCTTTCTTT. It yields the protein CASSLRGSGYGNTEAFF.

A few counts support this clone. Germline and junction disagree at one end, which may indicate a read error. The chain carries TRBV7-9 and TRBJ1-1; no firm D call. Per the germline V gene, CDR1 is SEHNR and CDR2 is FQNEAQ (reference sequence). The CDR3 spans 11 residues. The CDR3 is CSSSLSTEAFF. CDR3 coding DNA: TGTTCCAGCAGCTTATCGACTGAAGCTTTCTTT.

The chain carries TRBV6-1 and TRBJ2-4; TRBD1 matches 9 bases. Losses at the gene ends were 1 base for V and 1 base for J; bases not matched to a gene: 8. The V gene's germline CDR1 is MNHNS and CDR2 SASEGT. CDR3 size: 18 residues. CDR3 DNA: TGTGCCAGCAGTGAAGGCACAGGGGGCAATCTCGCCAAAAACATTCAGTACTTC. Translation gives CASSEGTGGNLAKNIQYF.

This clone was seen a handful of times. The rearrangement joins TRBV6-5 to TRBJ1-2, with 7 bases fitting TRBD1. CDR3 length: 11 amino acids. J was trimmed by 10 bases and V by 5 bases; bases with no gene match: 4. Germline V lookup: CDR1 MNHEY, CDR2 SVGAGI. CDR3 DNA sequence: TGTGCCAGCAGTGAAACAGGGGACTACACCTTC. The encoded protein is CASSETGDYTF.

CDR3 in DNA: TGTGCCAGCAGCTTCGGCAGGGCGTCCGAGCAGTACTTC. As protein: CASSFGRASEQYF. The chain has TRBV7-2 and TRBJ2-7, with D possibly being TRBD1 (5 bases). The V and J ends lost 3 bases and 6 bases respectively, with 12 bases between them. The CDR3 has 13 amino acids. Germline V gives CDR1 SGHTA, CDR2 FQGNSA.

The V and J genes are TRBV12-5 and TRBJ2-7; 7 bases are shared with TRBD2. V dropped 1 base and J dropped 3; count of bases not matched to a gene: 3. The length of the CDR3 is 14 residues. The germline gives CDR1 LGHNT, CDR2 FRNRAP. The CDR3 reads CASGLGGSHYEQYF. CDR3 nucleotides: TGTGCTAGTGGTTTGGGCGGGAGTCACTACGAGCAGTACTTC.

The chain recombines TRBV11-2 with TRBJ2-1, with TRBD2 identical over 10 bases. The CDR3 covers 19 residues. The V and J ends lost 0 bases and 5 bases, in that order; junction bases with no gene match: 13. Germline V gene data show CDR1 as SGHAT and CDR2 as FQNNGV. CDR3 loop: CASSLDQGAGGPSDNEQFF. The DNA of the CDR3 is TGTGCCAGCAGCTTAGATCAGGGAGCGGGAGGGCCAAGCGACAATGAGCAGTTCTTC. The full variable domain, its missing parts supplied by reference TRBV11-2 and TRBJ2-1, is EAGVAQSPRYKIIEKRQSVAFWCNPISGHATLYWYQQILGQGPKLLIQFQNNGVVDDSQLPKDRFSAERLKGVDSTLKIQPAKLEDSAVYLCASSLDQGAGGPSDNEQFFGPGTRLTVL.

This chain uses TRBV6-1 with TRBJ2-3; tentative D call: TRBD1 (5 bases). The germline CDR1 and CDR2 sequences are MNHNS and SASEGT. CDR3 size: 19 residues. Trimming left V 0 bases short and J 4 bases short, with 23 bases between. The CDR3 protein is CASSEARFYSSTGADTQYF. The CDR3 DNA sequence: TGTGCCAGCAGTGAAGCAAGATTTTACAGTAGCACAGGAGCAGATACGCAGTATTTT.

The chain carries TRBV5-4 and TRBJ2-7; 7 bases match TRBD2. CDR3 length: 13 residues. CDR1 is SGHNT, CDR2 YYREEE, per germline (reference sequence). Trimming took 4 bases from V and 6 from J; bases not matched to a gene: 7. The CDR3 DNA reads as TGTGCCAGCAGCCCAGGGAGGGCGGGCGAGCAGTACTTC. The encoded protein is CASSPGRAGEQYF. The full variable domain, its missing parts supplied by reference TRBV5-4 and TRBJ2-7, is ETGVTQSPTHLIKTRGQQVTLRCSSQSGHNTVSWYQQALGQGPQFIFQYYREEENGRGNFPPRFSGLQFPNYSSELNVNALELDDSALYLCASSPGRAGEQYFGPGTRLTVT.

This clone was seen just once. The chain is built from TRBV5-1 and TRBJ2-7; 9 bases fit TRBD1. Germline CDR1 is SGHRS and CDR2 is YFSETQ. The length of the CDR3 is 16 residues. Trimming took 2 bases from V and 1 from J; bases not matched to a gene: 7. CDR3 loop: CASSLPPGQGSYEQYF. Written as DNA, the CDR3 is TGCGCCAGCAGCTTACCCCCGGGACAGGGTTCCTACGAGCAGTACTTC. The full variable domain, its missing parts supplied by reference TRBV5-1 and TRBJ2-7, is KAGVTQTPRYLIKTRGQQVTLSCSPISGHRSVSWYQQTPGQGLQFLFEYFSETQRNKGNFPGRFSGRQFSNSRSEMNVSTLELGDSALYLCASSLPPGQGSYEQYFGPGTRLTVT.

CDR3 in DNA: TGTGCCAGCAGCCAAGTTGGAAGGACAGGGGAGCTGTTTTTT. This gives the protein CASSQVGRTGELFF. V gene TRBV14 combines with J gene TRBJ2-2; a possible D gene is TRBD1 (5 bases). The germline V and J ends were trimmed by 1 base and 8 bases, with 11 bases remaining between them. The CDR3 consists of 14 residues. The V gene's germline CDR1 is SGHDN and CDR2 FVKESK.

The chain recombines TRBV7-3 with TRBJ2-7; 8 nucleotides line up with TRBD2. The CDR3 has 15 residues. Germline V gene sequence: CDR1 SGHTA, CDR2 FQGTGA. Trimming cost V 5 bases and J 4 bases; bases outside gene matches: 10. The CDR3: CASSPAGGGSYEQYF. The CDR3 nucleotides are TGTGCCAGCAGCCCCGCGGGAGGCGGATCTTACGAGCAGTACTTC.

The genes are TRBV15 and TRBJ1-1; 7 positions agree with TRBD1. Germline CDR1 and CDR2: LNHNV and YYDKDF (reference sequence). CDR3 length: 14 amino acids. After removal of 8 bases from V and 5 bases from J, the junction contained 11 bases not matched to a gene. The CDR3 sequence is CATATVPGGTEAFF. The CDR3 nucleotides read TGTGCCACCGCCACCGTGCCAGGGGGTACTGAAGCTTTCTTT.

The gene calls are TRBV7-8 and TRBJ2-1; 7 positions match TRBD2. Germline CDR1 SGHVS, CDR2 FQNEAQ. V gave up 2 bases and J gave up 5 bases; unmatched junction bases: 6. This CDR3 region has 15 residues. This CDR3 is CASSLRAGENNEQFF. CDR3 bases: TGTGCCAGCAGCTTACGGGCGGGAGAGAACAATGAGCAGTTCTTC.

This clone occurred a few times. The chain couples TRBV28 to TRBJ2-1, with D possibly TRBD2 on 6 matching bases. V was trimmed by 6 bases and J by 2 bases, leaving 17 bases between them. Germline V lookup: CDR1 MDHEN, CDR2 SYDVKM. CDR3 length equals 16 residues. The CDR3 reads CASSFSHGGTYNEQFF. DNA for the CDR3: TGTGCCAGCAGCTTCTCCCACGGGGGTACCTACAATGAGCAGTTCTTC.

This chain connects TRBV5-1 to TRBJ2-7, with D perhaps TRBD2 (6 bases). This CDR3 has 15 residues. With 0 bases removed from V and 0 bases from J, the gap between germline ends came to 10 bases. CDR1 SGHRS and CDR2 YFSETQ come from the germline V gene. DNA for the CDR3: TGCGCCAGCAGCTTGGAATCTAGCGACTCCTACGAGCAGTACTTC. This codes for CASSLESSDSYEQYF.

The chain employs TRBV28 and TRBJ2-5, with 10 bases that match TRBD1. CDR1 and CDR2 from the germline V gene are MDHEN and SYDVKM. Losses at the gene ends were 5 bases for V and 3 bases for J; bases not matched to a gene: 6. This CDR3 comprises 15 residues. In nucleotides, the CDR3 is TGTGCCAGCAGTCCTGTGGACAGGGGGGAAGAGACCCAGTACTTC. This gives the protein CASSPVDRGEETQYF.

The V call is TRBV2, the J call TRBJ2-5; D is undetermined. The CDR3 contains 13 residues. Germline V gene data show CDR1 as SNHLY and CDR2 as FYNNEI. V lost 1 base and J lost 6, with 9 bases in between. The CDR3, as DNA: TGTGCCAGCAGTGAAGACAGAGTACAGACCCAGTACTTC. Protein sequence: CASSEDRVQTQYF. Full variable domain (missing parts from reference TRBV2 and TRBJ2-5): EPEVTQTPSHQVTQMGQEVILRCVPISNHLYFYWYRQILGQKVEFLVSFYNNEISEKSEIFDDQFSVERPDGSNFTLKIRSTKLEDSAMYFCASSEDRVQTQYFGPGTRLLVL.

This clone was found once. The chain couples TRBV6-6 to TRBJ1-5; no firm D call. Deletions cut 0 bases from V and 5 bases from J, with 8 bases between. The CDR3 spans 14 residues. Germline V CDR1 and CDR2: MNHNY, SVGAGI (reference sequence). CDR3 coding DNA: TGTGCCAGCAGTTACTCGTCGGGGTATCAGCCCCAGCATTTT. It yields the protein CASSYSSGYQPQHF.

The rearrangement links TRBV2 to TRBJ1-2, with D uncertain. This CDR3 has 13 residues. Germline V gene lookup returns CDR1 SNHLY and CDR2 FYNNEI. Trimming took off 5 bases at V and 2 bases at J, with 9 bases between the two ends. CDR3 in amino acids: CASSSAGNYGYTF. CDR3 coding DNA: TGTGCCAGCAGTAGCGCGGGAAACTATGGCTACACCTTC.

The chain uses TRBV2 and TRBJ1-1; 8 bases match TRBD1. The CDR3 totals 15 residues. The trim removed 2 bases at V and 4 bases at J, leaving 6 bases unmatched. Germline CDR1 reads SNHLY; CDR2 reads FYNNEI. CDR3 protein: CASSERAGGGTEAFF. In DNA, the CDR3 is TGTGCCAGCAGTGAAAGGGCAGGGGGCGGCACTGAAGCTTTCTTT.

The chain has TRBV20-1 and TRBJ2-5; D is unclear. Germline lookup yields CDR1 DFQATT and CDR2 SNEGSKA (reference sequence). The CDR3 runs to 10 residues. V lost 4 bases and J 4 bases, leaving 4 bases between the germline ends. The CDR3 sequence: CSAKRETQYF. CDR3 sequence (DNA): TGCAGTGCTAAGCGAGAGACCCAGTACTTC.